A selection of T cell receptor beta chains follows, all from one sample in a study of T cells after yellow fever vaccination. TCRdb used MiXCR to reprocess the 5' RACE reads, holding one entry per CDR3 protein. The table has tens of thousands of distinct CDR3 sequences, approximately 5.7% seen once. Here the sequenced sample was PBMCs, either bulk or a sorted T-cell subset (CD4+, CD8+, memory, or dextramer-sorted; not recorded which), taken on the day of the yellow fever booster vaccination. Source of these receptors: a man younger than 35 who received the YFV17D yellow fever vaccine. Each CDR3 is given with its conserved first and last residue. Each record gives: clone size, V gene, D gene, J gene, CDR3 DNA, CDR3 protein. A D gene is named only where the DNA matches it firmly. Clone size is not always given. Where it is, it says once, few, many or a class for expanded clones.

abundance: -; v_gene: TRBV7-8; d_gene: -; j_gene: TRBJ1-6; CDR3nt: TGTGCCAGCAGCCTGGGGCAGGGAGAGACCTATAATTCACCCCTCCACTTT; CDR3aa: CASSLGQGETYNSPLHF
abundance: many; v_gene: TRBV7-9; d_gene: -; j_gene: TRBJ2-1; CDR3nt: TGTGCCAGCAGCTTATCCCTCGGGAATGAGCAGTTCTTC; CDR3aa: CASSLSLGNEQFF
abundance: few; v_gene: TRBV9; d_gene: -; j_gene: TRBJ2-1; CDR3nt: TGTGCCAGCAGCGTGACCCCGAGCTCCTACAATGAGCAGTTCTTC; CDR3aa: CASSVTPSSYNEQFF
abundance: many; v_gene: TRBV20-1; d_gene: -; j_gene: TRBJ2-7; CDR3nt: TGCAGTGCCCGGGGCCCAATGAGTGAGCAGTACTTC; CDR3aa: CSARGPMSEQYF
abundance: -; v_gene: TRBV4-1; d_gene: -; j_gene: TRBJ2-1; CDR3nt: TGCGCCAGCAGCCAGAGATTGGACGGGTTCTCCTACAATGAGCAGTTCTTC; CDR3aa: CASSQRLDGFSYNEQFF
abundance: many; v_gene: TRBV21-1; d_gene: -; j_gene: TRBJ2-2; CDR3nt: TGTGCCAGCAATCGTACAGCGAACACCGGGGAGCTGTTTTTT; CDR3aa: CASNRTANTGELFF
abundance: many; v_gene: TRBV7-9; d_gene: -; j_gene: TRBJ2-4; CDR3nt: TGTGCCAGCAGCAACGAACGAGGGTATCAAGGGCTAGCCAAAAACATTCAGTACTTC; CDR3aa: CASSNERGYQGLAKNIQYF
abundance: -; v_gene: TRBV7-9; d_gene: TRBD1; j_gene: TRBJ1-1; CDR3nt: TGTGCCAGCAGCTTTGACAGGGATGAAGCTTTCTTT; CDR3aa: CASSFDRDEAFF
abundance: -; v_gene: TRBV12-3/TRBV12-4; d_gene: TRBD2; j_gene: TRBJ2-3; CDR3nt: TGTGCCAGCAGTTTATTCCTAGCGGGGGGGTTTACAGATACGCAGTATTTT; CDR3aa: CASSLFLAGGFTDTQYF
abundance: few; v_gene: TRBV4-2; d_gene: -; j_gene: TRBJ2-5; CDR3nt: -; CDR3aa: CASSRYSGTVGPGNF